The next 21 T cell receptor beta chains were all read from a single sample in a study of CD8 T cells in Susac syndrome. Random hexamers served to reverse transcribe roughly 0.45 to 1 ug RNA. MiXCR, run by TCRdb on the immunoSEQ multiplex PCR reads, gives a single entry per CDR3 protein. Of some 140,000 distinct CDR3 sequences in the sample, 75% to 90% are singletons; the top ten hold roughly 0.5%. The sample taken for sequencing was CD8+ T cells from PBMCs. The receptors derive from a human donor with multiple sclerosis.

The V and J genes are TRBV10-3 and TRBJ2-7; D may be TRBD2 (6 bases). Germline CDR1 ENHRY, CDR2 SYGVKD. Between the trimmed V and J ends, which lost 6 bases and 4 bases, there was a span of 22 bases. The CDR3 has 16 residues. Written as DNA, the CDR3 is TGTGCCATCAGCGACGGACTACCCGGGAGCATGTACGAGCAGTACTTC. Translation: CAISDGLPGSMYEQYF.

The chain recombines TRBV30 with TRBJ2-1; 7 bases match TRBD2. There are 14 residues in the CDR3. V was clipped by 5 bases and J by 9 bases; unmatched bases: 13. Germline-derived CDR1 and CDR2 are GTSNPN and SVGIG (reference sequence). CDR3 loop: CAWSRGEWLSEQFF. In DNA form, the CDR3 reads TGTGCCTGGTCCCGGGGGGAGTGGCTAAGTGAGCAGTTCTTC.

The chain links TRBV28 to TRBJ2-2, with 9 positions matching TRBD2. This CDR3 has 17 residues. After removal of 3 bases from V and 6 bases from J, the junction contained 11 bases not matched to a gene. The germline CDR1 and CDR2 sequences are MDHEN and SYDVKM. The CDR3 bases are TGTGCCAGCAGTTTCCCGGATAGCGGGAGTAGGTCCGGGGAGCTGTTTTTT. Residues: CASSFPDSGSRSGELFF.

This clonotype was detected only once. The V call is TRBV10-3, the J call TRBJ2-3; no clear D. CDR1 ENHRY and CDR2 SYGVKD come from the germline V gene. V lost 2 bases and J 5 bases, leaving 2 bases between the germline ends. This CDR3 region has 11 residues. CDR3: CAISEGDTQYF. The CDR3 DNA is TGTGCCATCAGTGAGGGAGATACGCAGTATTTT.

The CDR3 DNA reads as TGTGCCAGCAGCTTTTCTAGCGGGTCCACAGATACGCAGTATTTT. It yields the protein CASSFSSGSTDTQYF. The genes are TRBV5-4 and TRBJ2-3, with 8 bases identical to TRBD2. The CDR3 is 15 residues long. From germline, CDR1 is SGHNT and CDR2 YYREEE (reference sequence). The V segment lost 2 bases and the J segment 2 bases; nucleotides outside the gene matches: 4.

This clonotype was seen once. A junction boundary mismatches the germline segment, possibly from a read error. The CDR3 coding sequence is TGTGTCAGCAGCCCTGGTAGGAGCAATCAGCCCCAGCATTTT. Translated: CVSSPGRSNQPQHF. V is TRBV5-5 and J is TRBJ1-5; D is uncertain. The CDR3 totals 14 residues. Looked up from germline, CDR1 is SGHKS and CDR2 is YYEKEE (reference sequence).

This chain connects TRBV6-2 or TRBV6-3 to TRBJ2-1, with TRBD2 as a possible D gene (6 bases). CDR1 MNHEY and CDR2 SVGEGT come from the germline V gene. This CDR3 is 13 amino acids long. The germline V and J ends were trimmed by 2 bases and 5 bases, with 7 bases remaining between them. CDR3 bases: TGTGCCAGCAGTTACGGGGGGAACAATGAGCAGTTCTTC. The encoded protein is CASSYGGNNEQFF.

This chain's CDR3 is CAWSARQGTGELFF. The CDR3 coding sequence is TGTGCCTGGAGTGCTAGACAGGGAACCGGGGAGCTGTTTTTT. The rearrangement links TRBV30 to TRBJ2-2, with 7 bases matching TRBD1. This CDR3 is 14 amino acids long. Per germline, CDR1 GTSNPN and CDR2 SVGIG (reference sequence). The V and J ends lost 1 base and 5 bases, in that order; junction bases with no gene match: 4.

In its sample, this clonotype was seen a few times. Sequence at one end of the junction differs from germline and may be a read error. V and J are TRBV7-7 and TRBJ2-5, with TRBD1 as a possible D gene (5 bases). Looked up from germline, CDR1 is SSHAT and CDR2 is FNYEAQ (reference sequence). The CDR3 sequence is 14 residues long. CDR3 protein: CASSLSGPEQTQYF. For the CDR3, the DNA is TGTGCTAGCAGCTTATCAGGGCCTGAACAGACCCAGTACTTC.

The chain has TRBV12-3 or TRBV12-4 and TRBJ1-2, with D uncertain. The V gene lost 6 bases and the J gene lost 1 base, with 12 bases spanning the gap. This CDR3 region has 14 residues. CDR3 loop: CASSSSSDNYGYTF. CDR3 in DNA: TGTGCCAGCAGCTCTTCGAGCGATAACTATGGCTACACCTTC.

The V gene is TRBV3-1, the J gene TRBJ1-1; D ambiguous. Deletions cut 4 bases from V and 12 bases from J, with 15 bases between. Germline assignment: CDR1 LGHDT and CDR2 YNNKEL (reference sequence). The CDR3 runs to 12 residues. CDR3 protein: CASSPRGPGTFF. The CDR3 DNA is TGTGCCAGCAGCCCAAGAGGGCCTGGAACTTTCTTT.

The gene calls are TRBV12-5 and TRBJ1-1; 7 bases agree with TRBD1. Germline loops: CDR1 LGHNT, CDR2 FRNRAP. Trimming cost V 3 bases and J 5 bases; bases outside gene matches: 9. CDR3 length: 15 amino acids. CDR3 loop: CASGFGTVQFTEAFF. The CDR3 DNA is TGTGCTAGTGGTTTTGGGACAGTTCAATTTACTGAAGCTTTCTTT.

The CDR3 DNA is TGTGCCAGCAGTGATGTGGGGCTAGATGGTGAGCAGTTCTTC. Protein: CASSDVGLDGEQFF. The genes are TRBV2 and TRBJ2-1, with D possibly being TRBD1 (5 bases). V dropped 3 bases and J dropped 9 bases, with 15 bases sitting between them. The CDR3 length is 14 residues. CDR1 and CDR2 from the germline V gene are SNHLY and FYNNEI.

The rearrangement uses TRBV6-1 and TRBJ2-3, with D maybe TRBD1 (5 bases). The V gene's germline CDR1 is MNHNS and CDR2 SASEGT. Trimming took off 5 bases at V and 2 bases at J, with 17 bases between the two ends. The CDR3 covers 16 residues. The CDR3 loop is CASSRPQGSNTDTQYF. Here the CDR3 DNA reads TGTGCCAGCAGTCGCCCCCAGGGATCCAACACAGATACGCAGTATTTT.

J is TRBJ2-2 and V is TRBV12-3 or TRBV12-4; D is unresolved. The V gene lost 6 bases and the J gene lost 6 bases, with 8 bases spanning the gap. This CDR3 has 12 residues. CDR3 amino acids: CASSQTSGELFF. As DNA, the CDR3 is TGTGCCAGCAGCCAAACTTCCGGGGAGCTGTTTTTT.

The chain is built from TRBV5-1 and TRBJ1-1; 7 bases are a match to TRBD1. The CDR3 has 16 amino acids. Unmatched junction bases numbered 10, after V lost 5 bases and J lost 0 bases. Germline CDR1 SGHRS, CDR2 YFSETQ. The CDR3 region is CASSHDLTGLNTEAFF. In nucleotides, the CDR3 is TGCGCCAGCAGTCACGACCTGACAGGGTTGAACACTGAAGCTTTCTTT.

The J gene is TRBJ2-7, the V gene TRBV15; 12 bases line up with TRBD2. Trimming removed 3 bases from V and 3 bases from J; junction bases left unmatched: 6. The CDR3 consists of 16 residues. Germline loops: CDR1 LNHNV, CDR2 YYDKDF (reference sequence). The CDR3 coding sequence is TGTGCCACCAGCAGCGGGACTAGCGGGCATATCTACGAGCAGTACTTC. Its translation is CATSSGTSGHIYEQYF.

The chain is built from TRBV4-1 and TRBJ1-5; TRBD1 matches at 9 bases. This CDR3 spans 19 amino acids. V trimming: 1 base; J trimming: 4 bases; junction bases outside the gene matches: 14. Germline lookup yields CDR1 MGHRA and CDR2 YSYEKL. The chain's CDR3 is CASSQGQGDIWTPNQPQHF. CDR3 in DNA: TGCGCCAGCAGCCAAGGACAGGGGGATATTTGGACTCCAAATCAGCCCCAGCATTTT.

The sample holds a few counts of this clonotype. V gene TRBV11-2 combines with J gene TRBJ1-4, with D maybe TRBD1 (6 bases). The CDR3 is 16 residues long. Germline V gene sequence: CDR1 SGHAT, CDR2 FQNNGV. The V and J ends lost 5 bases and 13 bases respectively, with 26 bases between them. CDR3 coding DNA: TGTGCCAGCAGCCAAAGGTTGGGGGCTTCCAACGGGGGACTGTTTTTT. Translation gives CASSQRLGASNGGLFF.

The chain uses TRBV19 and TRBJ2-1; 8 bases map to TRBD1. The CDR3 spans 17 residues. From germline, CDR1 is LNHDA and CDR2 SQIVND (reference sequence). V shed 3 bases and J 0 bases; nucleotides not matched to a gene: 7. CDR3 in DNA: TGTGCCAGTAGTATCCAGTACAGGGGGGTCTCCTACAATGAGCAGTTCTTC. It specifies CASSIQYRGVSYNEQFF.

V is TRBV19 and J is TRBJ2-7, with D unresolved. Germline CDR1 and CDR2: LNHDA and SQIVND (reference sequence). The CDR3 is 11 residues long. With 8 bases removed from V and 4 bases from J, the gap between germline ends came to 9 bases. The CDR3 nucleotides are TGTGCCAGTGGATTCGTTTACGAGCAGTACTTC. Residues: CASGFVYEQYF. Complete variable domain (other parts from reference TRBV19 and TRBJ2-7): DGGITQSPKYLFRKEGQNVTLSCEQNLNHDAMYWYRQDPGQGLRLIYYSQIVNDFQKGDIAEGYSVSREKKESFPLTVTSAQKNPTAFYLCASGFVYEQYFGPGTRLTVT.